The source of this T cell receptor (beta chain) is a study of T cells in Graves' hyperthyroidism and ophthalmopathy. Note on this clonotype: Its target is unknown.

Uncontrolled infection, other autoimmune disease, pregnancy or lactation barred patients from enrollment. After removal of 4 bases from V and 7 bases from J, the junction contained 7 bases not matched to a gene. CDR1 and CDR2 (germline): LGHNA, YSLEER. The CDR3 consists of 14 residues. What was amplified from RNA transcripts were TCR beta CDR3 regions. In the first-round RT-PCR of the TCR CDR3, the HTBI primer set was used. Each CDR3 protein gets one entry after TCRdb re-called the multiplex PCR reads with MiXCR. This table has approximately 590,000 distinct CDR3 sequences, roughly 14% appearing once. Study results and limitations: Blood also showed most of the thyroid clonotypes that were expanded above 0.001.

This clonotype originated in a woman in her thirties with Graves' hyperthyroidism. Sample: blood. V is TRBV4-3 and J is TRBJ2-4; 7 bases are shared with TRBD2. For the CDR3, the DNA is TGCGCCAGCAGCCCCCGCGACGGGGGGAACATTCAGTACTTC. The encoded protein is CASSPRDGGNIQYF.